The present entry profiles one T cell receptor beta chain with its context. Germline V gene data show CDR1 as SGHRS and CDR2 as YFSETQ. The CDR3 length is 16 residues. V lost 5 bases, J lost 3 bases, and 21 bases lay in between. TCRdb re-called the RT-PCR reads through MiXCR, storing one row per CDR3 protein. This table has more than 550,000 distinct CDR3 sequences, 11% to 15% appearing once. The chain is built from TRBV5-1 and TRBJ2-7; D possibly corresponds to TRBD1 (6 bases). The origin of this receptor is a female donor in good health, serving as a healthy control. The source material was memory CD4+ T cells from blood. In DNA form, the CDR3 reads TGCGCCAGCAGTTCGACCCCGGCAGGGGCAATCTACGAGCAGTACTTC. It encodes CASSSTPAGAIYEQYF.